A single sample is the source of the 8 T cell receptor beta chains below, sequenced in a study of T cell responses to AZD1222 COVID-19 vaccine. TCRdb keeps only in-frame clones here, not all; method: immunoSEQ multiplex PCR. Seen here are around 250,000 clones, more than 80% observed once, and the top ten hold 0.5% to 0.7%. The input for sequencing was peripheral blood, taken on day 0 of AZD1222 vaccination. The receptor source for this set is an adult in good health.

This chain joins TRBV28 and TRBJ1-2; 7 positions agree with TRBD1. Trimming removed 5 bases from V and 0 bases from J; junction bases left unmatched: 6. The V gene's germline CDR1 is MDHEN and CDR2 SYDVKM. This CDR3 spans 15 amino acids. CDR3 residues: CASSTIGTANYGYTF. CDR3 nucleotide sequence: TGTGCCAGCAGTACCATCGGGACAGCTAACTATGGCTACACCTTC.

The gene calls are TRBV11-2 and TRBJ2-1; 7 bases are a match to TRBD2. Looked up from germline, CDR1 is SGHAT and CDR2 is FQNNGV. The CDR3 consists of 15 residues. Trimming at V came to 2 bases and at J to 2 bases, leaving 3 bases not matched to a gene. CDR3 sequence: CASSLLSGTYNEQFF. Here the CDR3 DNA reads TGTGCCAGCAGCTTATTGAGCGGGACCTACAATGAGCAGTTCTTC.

The V gene is TRBV5-5, the J gene TRBJ2-3, with D possibly being TRBD2 (6 bases). The CDR3 is 14 residues long. CDR1 SGHKS and CDR2 YYEKEE come from the germline V gene (reference sequence). V was pared by 4 bases and J by 2 bases, with 11 bases between. As DNA, the CDR3 is TGTGCCAGCAGCCGAAGCGGGTCCACAGATACGCAGTATTTT. This encodes CASSRSGSTDTQYF. Together with reference TRBV5-5 and TRBJ2-3, the CDR3 gives the full variable domain: DAGVTQSPTHLIKTRGQQVTLRCSPISGHKSVSWYQQVLGQGPQFIFQYYEKEERGRGNFPDRFSARQFPNYSSELNVNALLLGDSALYLCASSRSGSTDTQYFGPGTRLTVL.

A single count supports this clone. In DNA, the CDR3 is TGTGCCAGCAGCCCCCCGGGCTATGGCTACACCTTC. Its protein product is CASSPPGYGYTF. The rearrangement joins TRBV28 to TRBJ1-2; D gene uncertain. V was pared by 6 bases and J by 4 bases, with 9 bases between. There are 12 residues in the CDR3. Germline values: CDR1 MDHEN, CDR2 SYDVKM.

The chain is built from TRBV4-1 and TRBJ1-5; maybe TRBD1 (6 bases). The V gene's germline CDR1 is MGHRA and CDR2 YSYEKL. Trimming removed 2 bases at V and 0 bases at J, with 11 bases between. The CDR3 covers 16 residues. The CDR3 reads CASSQLQGFSNQPQHF. The CDR3 nucleotides read TGCGCCAGCAGCCAACTACAGGGATTTAGCAATCAGCCCCAGCATTTT.

The chain joins TRBV2 to TRBJ2-7, with D perhaps matching TRBD2 (6 bases). The CDR3 runs to 13 residues. Looked up from germline, CDR1 is SNHLY and CDR2 is FYNNEI. V lost 4 bases, J lost 3 bases, and 10 bases lay in between. The CDR3 nucleotides read TGTGCCAGCAGTGGGGGACTCAACTACGAGCAGTACTTC. It is translated as CASSGGLNYEQYF. Full variable domain (remainder filled in from reference TRBV2 and TRBJ2-7): EPEVTQTPSHQVTQMGQEVILRCVPISNHLYFYWYRQILGQKVEFLVSFYNNEISEKSEIFDDQFSVERPDGSNFTLKIRSTKLEDSAMYFCASSGGLNYEQYFGPGTRLTVT.

In its sample, this clone was seen once. The J gene is TRBJ1-1, the V gene TRBV7-9, with TRBD1 identical over 7 bases. Per germline, CDR1 SEHNR and CDR2 FQNEAQ (reference sequence). The CDR3 is 14 amino acids. V lost 5 bases, J lost 3 bases, and 6 bases stayed unmatched. The CDR3 loop is CASSIPTGYTEAFF. The CDR3 DNA reads as TGTGCCAGCAGCATACCGACAGGGTACACTGAAGCTTTCTTT.

The CDR3 coding sequence is TGCGCCAGCAGCTTGGGGCCCCAGTTAGGGATCACCTACGAGCAGTACTTC. Residues: CASSLGPQLGITYEQYF. The chain joins TRBV5-1 to TRBJ2-7; no firm D call. The V gene's germline CDR1 is SGHRS and CDR2 YFSETQ. The CDR3 consists of 17 residues. Trimming removed 0 bases from V and 2 bases from J, with 18 bases in between.